This T cell receptor beta chain was recovered during a study of a mutant IDH1 vaccine in newly diagnosed glioma. Study summary: Vaccination of patients was performed eight times, in weeks 1, 3, 5, 7, 11, 15, 19 and 23. Commencement of vaccination occurred 4-6 weeks following radiotherapy alone, or concurrently with temozolomide cycles.

About this clone: Its antigen is not identified.

The method was immunoSEQ multiplex PCR; TCRdb's version includes in-frame clones alone and lacks a portion of them. The table records 35,000 to 50,000 clones, approximately 89% of them present only once. The CDR3 consists of 13 residues. Germline assignment: CDR1 SQVTM and CDR2 ANQGSEA. With 1 base removed from V and 6 bases from J, the gap between germline ends came to 13 bases. Time point: week 23, last vaccination. A 20-mer mutant IDH1 peptide at 300 ug was injected subcutaneously with topical imiquimod. Here the sequenced sample was PBMCs, taken from a glioma patient whose treatment included an IDH1 peptide vaccine. The chain joins TRBV29-1 to TRBJ2-7, with D perhaps matching TRBD1 (6 bases). The TCR sequence derives from a man aged 50 to 60 with glioma. CDR3 residues: CSVEGYRAGEQYF. The CDR3, as DNA: TGCAGCGTTGAAGGTTACAGGGCTGGCGAGCAGTACTTC.